A single sample gave rise to the 21 T cell receptor beta chains below, sequenced in a study of regulatory T cells in long-lasting Graves disease. CDR3-region Arm-PCR and iRepertoire HTBI primers produced the TCR beta libraries. TCRdb ran MiXCR on the multiplex PCR reads and lists one entry per CDR3 protein. The table includes about 420,000 distinct CDR3 sequences, less than 20% detected once. Time point indicated: newly diagnosed GD, antithyroid drugs for less than 3 months. PBMC RNA served as the TCR library source. A further study also used this sample, focusing on T cells in Graves' hyperthyroidism and ophthalmopathy.

The sample here was peripheral blood mononuclear cells (PBMCs), taken at new diagnosis, from a patient treated with antithyroid drugs. The receptors originated from a woman aged 18 to 35 with Graves disease.

With respect to this clonotype: This sequence may be a read error, since a much larger clone differs from it by one base. The chain joins TRBV5-1 to TRBJ2-3; D gene ambiguous. Germline V gene lookup returns CDR1 SGHRS and CDR2 YFSETQ. V lost 2 bases and J lost 1, with 11 bases in between. This CDR3 is built from 15 residues. The CDR3 nucleotides are TGCGCCAGCAGCTTAGGCCTACCGGGCACAGATACGCAGTATTTT. It specifies CASSLGLPGTDTQYF.

This clonotype was counted at least ten times. The V gene is TRBV12-3 or TRBV12-4, the J gene TRBJ1-1; no clear D gene. The CDR3 has 14 amino acids. Trimming took off 1 base at V and 4 bases at J, with 10 bases between the two ends. CDR3 sequence: CASSLVGRGTEAFF. DNA for the CDR3: TGTGCCAGCAGTTTAGTAGGGCGTGGCACTGAAGCTTTCTTT.

This clonotype was seen ten or more times. The chain joins TRBV27 to TRBJ2-3; 11 bases agree with TRBD2. The CDR3 consists of 15 residues. CDR1 and CDR2 from the germline V gene are MNHEY and SMNVEV (reference sequence). Unmatched junction bases numbered 5, after V lost 6 bases and J lost 3 bases. The CDR3 nucleotides read TGTGCCAGCAGAATCCTAGCGGGAGGTACAGATACGCAGTATTTT. Translation: CASRILAGGTDTQYF.

This clonotype was found a few times. The chain couples TRBV11-3 to TRBJ2-7; maybe TRBD2 (5 bases). Germline CDR1 SGHNT, CDR2 YENEEA. The CDR3 spans 14 residues. The ends were cut back, 5 bases at V and 0 bases at J, with 11 bases in the middle. The CDR3 is CASSPDSFSYEQYF. CDR3 coding DNA: TGTGCCAGCAGCCCGGACTCCTTCTCCTACGAGCAGTACTTC.

This clonotype showed up many times. This rearrangement joins TRBV4-1 to TRBJ2-3; 9 bases are a match to TRBD1. The CDR3 extends over 17 amino acids. V lost 0 bases to trimming and J lost 2 bases; unmatched junction nucleotides: 6. Germline V CDR1 and CDR2: MGHRA, YSYEKL. The CDR3 bases are TGCGCCAGCAGCCAAGAGGAAGGGACAGGGCACACAGATACGCAGTATTTT. It translates to CASSQEEGTGHTDTQYF.

This chain connects TRBV6-1 to TRBJ2-7, with TRBD1 matching 12 bases. The germline V gene has CDR1 MNHNS and CDR2 SASEGT. Germline trimming cut 2 bases from V and 4 bases from J; bases unmatched to any gene: 3. The CDR3 is made up of 15 amino acids. The CDR3 is CASSEPGQGAYEQYF. The CDR3 nucleotides read TGTGCCAGCAGTGAACCGGGACAGGGGGCTTACGAGCAGTACTTC.

This clonotype was observed a few times. The chain has TRBV5-5 and TRBJ1-6, with a weak D call TRBD1 (6 bases). The germline gives CDR1 SGHKS, CDR2 YYEKEE (reference sequence). CDR3 size: 15 residues. Trimming left V 2 bases short and J 7 bases short, with 13 bases between. The CDR3 here is CASSFGGTPNSPLHF. Written as DNA, the CDR3 is TGTGCCAGCAGCTTTGGAGGGACACCAAATTCACCCCTCCACTTT.

To note about this clonotype: A read error may explain this, as a much larger clone is one base away. The chain combines TRBV27 with TRBJ2-5; 9 positions agree with TRBD1. Losses at the gene ends were 5 bases for V and 13 bases for J; bases not matched to a gene: 11. Germline V gene data show CDR1 as MNHEY and CDR2 as SMNVEV (reference sequence). The CDR3 consists of 13 residues. CDR3 nucleotides: TGTGCCAGCAGTCCTCCGGGACAGGGTTCACGGTACTTC. Its translation: CASSPPGQGSRYF.

This clonotype was seen only once. A much larger clone sits a single nucleotide away, making a read error possible. The V and J genes are TRBV6-1 and TRBJ1-5, with D possibly being TRBD1 (5 bases). The germline CDR1 and CDR2 sequences are MNHNS and SASEGT. This CDR3 is built from 16 residues. Trimming took 2 bases from V and 0 from J, leaving 11 bases between them. The DNA of the CDR3 is TGTGCCAGCAGTGAATCGGTAGGGGATAGCAATCAGCCCCAGCATTTT. It yields the protein CASSESVGDSNQPQHF.

The rearrangement links TRBV2 to TRBJ2-7, with 11 bases identical to TRBD2. Germline V gives CDR1 SNHLY, CDR2 FYNNEI. The CDR3 loop spans 16 amino acids. With V trimmed by 8 bases and J by 12 bases, 21 bases remained unmatched. The CDR3 loop reads CASLLTGTSGSRGVYF. The CDR3 nucleotides read TGTGCCAGCCTCTTAACCGGGACTAGCGGATCCCGCGGGGTGTACTTC.

The sample holds many counts of this clonotype. The rearrangement uses TRBV27 and TRBJ2-5; 14 bases are shared with TRBD2. The CDR3 is 15 residues long. CDR1 and CDR2 from the germline V gene are MNHEY and SMNVEV (reference sequence). Unmatched junction bases numbered 3, after V lost 4 bases and J lost 5 bases. This CDR3 is CASSWTSGRRETQYF. In nucleotides, the CDR3 is TGTGCCAGCAGTTGGACTAGCGGGAGGCGGGAGACCCAGTACTTC.

A remark on this clonotype: The junction shows a germline mismatch at one end, possibly a read error. The V gene is TRBV18, the J gene TRBJ2-2; 12 bases are a match to TRBD2. Germline CDR1 KGHSH, CDR2 LQKENI. CDR3 size: 17 residues. CDR3 protein: CASAPLRLAGEDGELFF. The DNA of the CDR3 is TGTGCCAGCGCACCCCTGCGACTAGCGGGAGAAGACGGGGAGCTGTTTTTT.

J is TRBJ2-1 and V is TRBV3-2. TRBV3-2 is described as a pseudogene. The CDR3 sequence is 15 residues long. The CDR3 DNA reads TGTGCCAGCAGCCAAGAAGTCAAGCTTTACAATGAGCAGTTCTTC. Its protein is CASSQEVKLYNEQFF.

The CDR3 nucleotides are TGTGCCAGCACCGAAGGTCGTGGGGGGAGGTCCTACGAGCAGTACTTC. This translates into CASTEGRGGRSYEQYF. The chain is built from TRBV6-2 or TRBV6-3 and TRBJ2-7, with D possibly TRBD2 on 6 matching bases. V shed 7 bases and J shed 1 base, with 20 bases lying between them. In germline, CDR1 is MNHEY, CDR2 SVGEGT. The CDR3 has 16 amino acids.

As concerns this clonotype: A read error is likely here: a far larger clone is one base away. This likely comes from a read error, as the CDR3 has no conserved phenylalanine or tryptophan at its end. The chain uses TRBV7-9 and TRBJ2-3; 11 positions match TRBD1. Germline values: CDR1 SEHNR, CDR2 FQNEAQ (reference sequence). CDR3 length: 16 residues. The J segment lost 3 bases and the V segment lost 1 base, leaving 3 bases of the junction unmatched. The CDR3 sequence: CASSLGTGGGTDTQYL. In DNA form, the CDR3 reads TGTGCCAGCAGCTTAGGGACAGGGGGCGGAACAGATACGCAGTATCTT.

This clonotype has a handful of counts. This rearrangement joins TRBV5-1 to TRBJ1-1; D remains ambiguous. V lost 3 bases and J 6 bases, leaving 24 bases between the germline ends. The CDR3 runs 17 residues. The germline V gene has CDR1 SGHRS and CDR2 YFSETQ. The CDR3 region has the DNA TGCGCCAGCAGCTACCCGGGGTTGTCCCCGTTGGGCGCTGAAGCTTTCTTT. Protein: CASSYPGLSPLGAEAFF.

About this clonotype: One end of the junction varies from germline; a read error may be responsible. V gene TRBV10-3 combines with J gene TRBJ2-1; 10 positions agree with TRBD2. This CDR3 spans 16 amino acids. The germline V gene encodes CDR1 ENHRY and CDR2 SYGVKD. The CDR3 sequence: CAITEREGRGDNEQFF. CDR3 in DNA: TGTGCCATCACTGAGCGGGAGGGACGGGGGGACAATGAGCAGTTCTTC.

This clonotype was observed many times. The chain links TRBV12-3 or TRBV12-4 to TRBJ2-7, with TRBD2 as a possible D gene (6 bases). Trimming took off 6 bases at V and 2 bases at J, with 14 bases between the two ends. This CDR3 spans 14 amino acids. Written as DNA, the CDR3 is TGTGCCAGCAGCAGACCTGGAGGGGCCTACGAGCAGTACTTC. It encodes CASSRPGGAYEQYF.

This clonotype was detected many times. The V gene is TRBV12-3 or TRBV12-4, the J gene TRBJ1-2, with 8 bases aligning to TRBD1. The CDR3 runs to 16 residues. With 1 base clipped from V and 3 bases from J, the junction kept 7 bases outside the gene matches. Written as DNA, the CDR3 is TGTGCCAGCAGTTTAGAGGGCAGGGGGCTTGACTATGGCTACACCTTC. Protein sequence: CASSLEGRGLDYGYTF.

This clonotype occurred many times. The rearrangement links TRBV28 to TRBJ1-5, with D unclear. Between the trimmed V and J ends, which lost 2 bases and 1 base, there was a span of 9 bases. Germline values: CDR1 MDHEN, CDR2 SYDVKM. The CDR3 sequence is 15 residues long. This chain's CDR3 is CASSLASGSNQPQHF. DNA of the CDR3: TGTGCCAGCAGTTTAGCCTCCGGGAGCAATCAGCCCCAGCATTTT. Full variable domain (rest looked up from reference TRBV28 and TRBJ1-5): DVKVTQSSRYLVKRTGEKVFLECVQDMDHENMFWYRQDPGLGLRLIYFSYDVKMKEKGDIPEGYSVSREKKERFSLILESASTNQTSMYLCASSLASGSNQPQHFGDGTRLSIL.

This clonotype showed up many times. V is TRBV27 and J is TRBJ2-2; 7 bases match TRBD2. The junction had 3 bases not matched to a gene; V was cut back by 1 base and J by 4 bases. There are 15 residues in the CDR3. Germline V gene data show CDR1 as MNHEY and CDR2 as SMNVEV (reference sequence). The CDR3 region is CASSLFAGATGELFF. DNA for the CDR3: TGTGCCAGCAGTTTATTTGCGGGAGCCACCGGGGAGCTGTTTTTT.